Following are 2 T cell receptor beta chains from one sample sequenced in a study of technical replicates of blood from several donors. The table came from immunoSEQ multiplex PCR; TCRdb's copy has only in-frame clones and leaves some out. The sample consists of fewer than 110,000 clones, under 96% of them appearing once. The material sequenced was T cells isolated from PBMCs. Receptor source: a human donor in good health.

CDR3 bases: TGTGCCAGCAGACAGGGGAGCGAGCAGTACTTC. Protein product: CASRQGSEQYF. This rearrangement joins TRBV7-9 to TRBJ2-7, with TRBD1 matching over 7 bases. With V trimmed by 6 bases and J by 6 bases, 2 bases remained unmatched. The germline gives CDR1 SEHNR, CDR2 FQNEAQ (reference sequence). The CDR3 has 11 amino acids.

V gene TRBV5-1 combines with J gene TRBJ2-7, with D tentatively TRBD1 (8 bases). Germline lookup yields CDR1 SGHRS and CDR2 YFSETQ. The CDR3 runs 13 residues. Trimming left V 1 base short and J 5 bases short, with 10 bases between. In DNA form, the CDR3 reads TGCGCCAGCAGCTTGACAGGGGGGGACGAGCAGTACTTC. It is translated as CASSLTGGDEQYF.